These 27 T cell receptor beta chains share one sample of origin, sequenced in a study of blood T cell repertoires in COVID-19. Clones were sequenced by immunoSEQ multiplex PCR, and TCRdb holds only the in-frame ones, with some missing. The sample has about 210,000 clones, less than 90% seen once. The material sequenced was peripheral blood. These receptors came from a man aged 65-85 years with acute or convalescent COVID-19.

This chain links TRBV6-5 with TRBJ2-1, with 7 positions matching TRBD2. The CDR3 length is 14 residues. J was trimmed by 7 bases and V by 5 bases; bases with no gene match: 8. Germline loops: CDR1 MNHEY, CDR2 SVGAGI. The CDR3 bases are TGTGCCAGCAGTCCCATGGGACTAAATAATGAGCAGTTCTTC. Translation: CASSPMGLNNEQFF.

The V gene is TRBV19, the J gene TRBJ2-7, with a tentative D call TRBD2 (6 bases). Trimming stripped 0 bases from V and 2 bases from J, with 17 bases between. This CDR3 has 17 residues. Germline V gene sequence: CDR1 LNHDA, CDR2 SQIVND (reference sequence). The CDR3 loop is CASSIESFVGGTYEQYF. The CDR3, as DNA: TGTGCCAGTAGTATAGAGTCGTTCGTGGGGGGAACCTACGAGCAGTACTTC.

On this clone: This sample includes further DNA sequences coding for the same CDR3. The chain is built from TRBV9 and TRBJ1-5, with TRBD1 matching over 11 bases. The length of the CDR3 is 15 residues. Germline V gene lookup returns CDR1 SGDLS and CDR2 YYNGEE. The V segment lost 3 bases and the J segment 6 bases; nucleotides outside the gene matches: 5. CDR3 amino acids: CASSAGTGGGQPQHF. CDR3 DNA: TGTGCCAGCAGCGCCGGGACAGGGGGAGGTCAGCCCCAGCATTTT.

This rearrangement joins TRBV2 to TRBJ1-2; D unresolved. The CDR3 consists of 13 residues. V lost 5 bases, J lost 2 bases, and 9 bases lay in between. Per the germline V gene, CDR1 is SNHLY and CDR2 is FYNNEI. The CDR3 sequence is CASSKTENYGYTF. DNA of the CDR3: TGTGCCAGCAGTAAAACAGAAAACTATGGCTACACCTTC.

The chain uses TRBV7-9 and TRBJ1-1; a weak D match, TRBD1 (5 bases). CDR1 SEHNR and CDR2 FQNEAQ come from the germline V gene (reference sequence). V lost 5 bases, J lost 0 bases, and 7 bases lay in between. CDR3 length equals 13 residues. The CDR3 sequence is CASSATVNTEAFF. In DNA form, the CDR3 reads TGTGCCAGCAGCGCGACAGTGAACACTGAAGCTTTCTTT. The full variable domain, rest sourced from reference TRBV7-9 and TRBJ1-1, is DTGVSQNPRHKITKRGQNVTFRCDPISEHNRLYWYRQTLGQGPEFLTYFQNEAQLEKSRLLSDRFSAERPKGSFSTLEIQRTEQGDSAMYLCASSATVNTEAFFGQGTRLTVV.

The chain uses TRBV27 and TRBJ2-2, with a tentative D call TRBD2 (5 bases). Germline V lookup: CDR1 MNHEY, CDR2 SMNVEV (reference sequence). V gave up 4 bases and J gave up 5 bases, with 14 bases separating them. The CDR3 has 15 residues. CDR3 sequence: CASSYGSRRTGELFF. CDR3 sequence (DNA): TGTGCCAGCAGTTATGGTAGCAGGAGGACCGGGGAGCTGTTTTTT.

This sequence joins TRBV27 and TRBJ2-7; 7 bases line up with TRBD1. From germline, CDR1 is MNHEY and CDR2 SMNVEV (reference sequence). Germline trimming cut 6 bases from V and 2 bases from J; bases unmatched to any gene: 16. CDR3 length: 17 amino acids. For the CDR3, the DNA is TGTGCCAGCAGCAAGAACCAGATGGGACAGTACCCCTACGAGCAGTACTTC. Amino acid sequence: CASSKNQMGQYPYEQYF.

The V call is TRBV4-1, the J call TRBJ2-3, with 9 bases aligning to TRBD1. The junction had 19 bases not matched to a gene; V was cut back by 4 bases and J by 5 bases. Germline V gene data show CDR1 as MGHRA and CDR2 as YSYEKL. The CDR3 has 19 amino acids. DNA of the CDR3: TGCGCCAGCAGCCTTGGGGGGGGACAGGGCCAAAAAAGAGGAGATACGCAGTATTTT. This encodes CASSLGGGQGQKRGDTQYF.

The chain has TRBV3-1 (or the pseudogene TRBV3-2) and TRBJ2-1; 12 bases agree with TRBD2. Trimming removed 4 bases from V and 4 bases from J; junction bases left unmatched: 14. The CDR3 covers 19 residues. Germline assignment: CDR1 LGHDT and CDR2 YNNKEL (reference sequence). In DNA form, the CDR3 reads TGTGCCAGCAGCCGGGGGCTTCAGACTAGCGGGAGCGGATACAATGAGCAGTTCTTC. Translation gives CASSRGLQTSGSGYNEQFF.

V is TRBV19 and J is TRBJ2-2; TRBD1 matches 10 bases. The CDR3 loop spans 15 amino acids. CDR1 is LNHDA and CDR2 is SQIVND in the germline V gene (reference sequence). V gave up 9 bases and J gave up 6 bases; unmatched junction bases: 10. The CDR3, as DNA: TGTGCCAGCGATAGGGGACAGGGGTTTCCCGGGGAGCTGTTTTTT. The encoded protein is CASDRGQGFPGELFF.

The rearrangement joins TRBV5-1 to TRBJ1-2, with TRBD1 identical over 11 bases. Per germline, CDR1 SGHRS and CDR2 YFSETQ. V shed 0 bases, J shed 7 bases, and the junction held 5 bases outside the gene matches. There are 15 residues in the CDR3. The CDR3 loop reads CASSLGWTGGGGYTF. CDR3 in DNA: TGCGCCAGCAGCTTGGGCTGGACAGGGGGCGGTGGCTACACCTTC.

The V and J genes are TRBV6-6 and TRBJ2-7; D is uncertain. Per germline, CDR1 MNHNY and CDR2 SVGAGI (reference sequence). The CDR3 extends over 11 amino acids. V was pared by 6 bases and J by 0 bases, with 3 bases between. The CDR3 nucleotides read TGTGCCAGCAGACACTCCTACGAGCAGTACTTC. As protein: CASRHSYEQYF.

The CDR3 reads CASSEFYRVTGNTIYF. In DNA form, the CDR3 reads TGTGCCAGCAGTGAATTTTACAGGGTAACCGGAAACACCATATATTTT. This chain uses TRBV6-1 with TRBJ1-3; D is perhaps TRBD1 (6 bases). The V and J ends lost 2 bases and 4 bases respectively, with 15 bases between them. Germline V CDR1 and CDR2: MNHNS, SASEGT. The CDR3 spans 16 residues.

V gene TRBV7-3 combines with J gene TRBJ1-1, with D uncertain. V was pared by 4 bases and J by 1 base, with 10 bases between. This CDR3 comprises 14 residues. Germline-derived CDR1 and CDR2 are SGHTA and FQGTGA. CDR3 nucleotides: TGTGCCAGCAGCTCCGGACTCCAGAACACTGAAGCTTTCTTT. Translation: CASSSGLQNTEAFF.

The V call is TRBV29-1, the J call TRBJ1-1; 7 bases agree with TRBD1. The ends lost 7 bases at V and 11 bases at J; junction bases unmatched: 7. The CDR3 is made up of 10 amino acids. Germline V CDR1 and CDR2: SQVTM, ANQGSEA. In DNA form, the CDR3 reads TGCAGCGCCGGGACAGAGGTGGCTTTCTTT. It specifies CSAGTEVAFF.

This clone was recorded only once. The V gene is TRBV30, the J gene TRBJ2-6; 7 positions agree with TRBD2. The V gene's germline CDR1 is GTSNPN and CDR2 SVGIG (reference sequence). V was pared by 0 bases and J by 0 bases, with 2 bases of the junction left unmatched. This CDR3 has 16 residues. CDR3 sequence (DNA): TGTGCCTGGAGTGTACGCGGGAGCTCTGGGGCCAACGTCCTGACTTTC. This sequence encodes CAWSVRGSSGANVLTF.

J is TRBJ2-5 and V is TRBV25-1; a possible D gene is TRBD2 (6 bases). CDR3 length: 13 amino acids. V was pared by 8 bases and J by 5 bases, with 15 bases between. Per germline, CDR1 MGHDK and CDR2 SYGVNS. The CDR3 nucleotides read TGTGCCAGCGGCACGGGAGTCCTGGAGACCCAGTACTTC. Its protein is CASGTGVLETQYF.

The chain combines TRBV5-4 with TRBJ2-7, with D tentatively TRBD2 (5 bases). Germline lookup yields CDR1 SGHNT and CDR2 YYREEE (reference sequence). Deletions cut 4 bases from V and 4 bases from J, with 15 bases between. CDR3 size: 14 residues. The CDR3 sequence: CASSPHGNAYEQYF. CDR3 in DNA: TGTGCCAGCAGCCCCCACGGGAACGCATACGAGCAGTACTTC. Drawing the rest from reference TRBV5-4 and TRBJ2-7, the complete variable domain is ETGVTQSPTHLIKTRGQQVTLRCSSQSGHNTVSWYQQALGQGPQFIFQYYREEENGRGNFPPRFSGLQFPNYSSELNVNALELDDSALYLCASSPHGNAYEQYFGPGTRLTVT.

The V call is TRBV7-9, the J call TRBJ2-3, with 7 nucleotides matching TRBD2. The germline CDR1 and CDR2 sequences are SEHNR and FQNEAQ (reference sequence). V shed 3 bases and J 4 bases; nucleotides not matched to a gene: 4. The CDR3 runs 14 residues. This CDR3 reads CASSLSGAADTQYF. CDR3 bases: TGTGCCAGCAGCTTGAGCGGGGCCGCAGATACGCAGTATTTT.

This clone has just one count. The V and J genes are TRBV28 and TRBJ2-5, with 9 nucleotides matching TRBD1. This CDR3 contains 20 residues. V shed 2 bases and J 5 bases; nucleotides not matched to a gene: 21. CDR1 and CDR2 (germline): MDHEN, SYDVKM. In DNA form, the CDR3 reads TGTGCCAGCAGTTTAAACCGTCCCGGGACAGGGTTTCGGGCGGGGGAGACCCAGTACTTC. It specifies CASSLNRPGTGFRAGETQYF.

The chain employs TRBV5-1 and TRBJ2-7, with D unclear. Trimming took 4 bases from V and 4 from J, leaving 15 bases between them. Germline V lookup: CDR1 SGHRS, CDR2 YFSETQ. The CDR3 loop spans 14 amino acids. In DNA form, the CDR3 reads TGCGCCAGCAGCCCAAGCCCAAACCGGTACGAGCAGTACTTC. Protein sequence: CASSPSPNRYEQYF. The entire variable domain, with the rest obtained from reference TRBV5-1 and TRBJ2-7, is as follows: KAGVTQTPRYLIKTRGQQVTLSCSPISGHRSVSWYQQTPGQGLQFLFEYFSETQRNKGNFPGRFSGRQFSNSRSEMNVSTLELGDSALYLCASSPSPNRYEQYFGPGTRLTVT.

V gene TRBV9 combines with J gene TRBJ1-1; 7 bases line up with TRBD1. CDR1 is SGDLS and CDR2 is YYNGEE in the germline V gene. The CDR3 totals 15 residues. V shed 3 bases and J 2 bases; nucleotides not matched to a gene: 7. The CDR3 nucleotides read TGTGCCAGCAGCGGGGCCGGGACAGCTAACACTGAAGCTTTCTTT. This codes for CASSGAGTANTEAFF.

The chain links TRBV7-9 to TRBJ2-3; D is ambiguous. The CDR3 runs 12 residues. Per germline, CDR1 SEHNR and CDR2 FQNEAQ (reference sequence). The V end was cut by 5 bases, the J end by 6 bases, with 9 bases between. CDR3: CASSLVSDTQYF. Here the CDR3 DNA reads TGTGCCAGCAGCCTAGTTTCTGATACGCAGTATTTT.

The rearrangement uses TRBV13 and TRBJ2-7; 9 bases are a match to TRBD2. CDR3 length: 14 residues. Per germline, CDR1 PRHDT and CDR2 FYEKMQ (reference sequence). V shed 5 bases and J 7 bases; nucleotides not matched to a gene: 9. The DNA of the CDR3 is TGTGCCAGCAGCCTTACTTGGCTAGCGGGGGAGCAGTACTTC. It yields the protein CASSLTWLAGEQYF. Together with reference TRBV13 and TRBJ2-7, the CDR3 gives the full variable domain: AAGVIQSPRHLIKEKRETATLKCYPIPRHDTVYWYQQGPGQDPQFLISFYEKMQSDKGSIPDRFSAQQFSDYHSELNMSSLELGDSALYFCASSLTWLAGEQYFGPGTRLTVT.

This sequence joins TRBV9 and TRBJ2-1, with D perhaps matching TRBD2 (5 bases). Trimming took off 4 bases at V and 7 bases at J, with 15 bases between the two ends. CDR1 SGDLS and CDR2 YYNGEE come from the germline V gene. The CDR3 runs 14 residues. CDR3 in amino acids: CASSPMEVINEQFF. The CDR3 region has the DNA TGTGCCAGCAGCCCGATGGAGGTGATAAATGAGCAGTTCTTC.

The chain links TRBV4-2 to TRBJ2-5, with D possibly TRBD2 on 5 matching bases. CDR1 and CDR2 from the germline V gene are LGHNA and YNFKEQ. The CDR3 extends over 14 amino acids. Trimming removed 1 base at V and 4 bases at J, with 10 bases between. This CDR3 is CASSQGGEGETQYF. In DNA, the CDR3 is TGTGCCAGCAGCCAAGGAGGTGAGGGAGAGACCCAGTACTTC.

This chain uses TRBV5-5 with TRBJ1-1, with 10 positions matching TRBD1. Germline CDR1 SGHKS, CDR2 YYEKEE (reference sequence). J gave up 0 bases and V 4 bases, and 6 bases lay outside the gene matches. The CDR3 runs to 16 residues. The CDR3 region is CASSRSGQGMNTEAFF. CDR3 nucleotide sequence: TGTGCCAGCAGCCGCTCGGGACAGGGGATGAACACTGAAGCTTTCTTT.